The text below deals with one T cell receptor (beta chain). Its specificity is unknown. Trimming removed 4 bases from V and 6 bases from J, with 11 bases in between. The germline CDR1 and CDR2 sequences are MNHEY and SVGEGT. The CDR3 runs to 13 residues. This specimen belongs to a study of T cell repertoires in cytomegalovirus infection. Across the study: Recently described HLA-C-restricted plus well-studied HLA-B-restricted CMV epitopes were used. From public TCR beta signatures came an indication of both CMV infection and matching HLA type.

TCRdb re-derived calls from the reads in MiXCR, one entry per CDR3 protein. The sample includes tens of thousands of distinct CDR3 sequences, 20% to 25% seen only once; the top ten take roughly two thirds. Whole-study findings and limits: Dominant in the ex vivo response were TCR beta clonotypes restricted by HLA-C and specific for CMV.

This clonotype was sampled from a human donor in good health (CMV status not recorded). Some clones in this sample may be carry-over from other donors' samples. The material sequenced was CD8+ T cells from cultured PBMCs, taken from culture after CMV antigen stimulation. The rearrangement uses TRBV6-2 or TRBV6-3 and TRBJ2-3; D unclear. The CDR3 here is CASSSTWADTQYF. The CDR3 DNA is TGTGCCAGCAGTTCAACTTGGGCCGATACGCAGTATTTT.